The present T cell receptor (beta chain) was sequenced within a study of blood T cell repertoires in COVID-19. Study-wide background: PBMCs, B-cell-depleted T cells, or T cells provided the cDNA or gDNA that made up the material.

Authors' analysis steps: Using reference gene primer amplification, nucleated cell counts were estimated. The repertoire was sequenced with immunoSEQ multiplex PCR; TCRdb's copy has only in-frame clones and lacks some. Clone size and the V and J calls come from that table; the DNA yielded D and trimming. Among some 110,000 clones listed, around 88% were seen once. J was trimmed by 2 bases and V by 9 bases; bases with no gene match: 8. The CDR3 runs to 14 residues. From germline, CDR1 is SNHLY and CDR2 FYNNEI. This clonotype was obtained from a human donor in a cohort sampled during active COVID-19. This sequence joins TRBV2 and TRBJ1-2, with TRBD1 matching over 8 bases. The sample taken for sequencing was peripheral blood. The CDR3 loop is CASEQGVVNYGYTF. DNA for the CDR3: TGTGCCAGTGAACAGGGGGTAGTGAACTATGGCTACACCTTC.